This TCR beta chain was found in a study of T cells in Graves' hyperthyroidism and ophthalmopathy. The study's findings and limits: Most thyroid clonotypes with frequency above 0.001 were detected in blood.

The CDR3 is 13 residues long. Germline V gene lookup returns CDR1 SNHLY and CDR2 FYNNEI. The ends were cut back, 4 bases at V and 4 bases at J, with 8 bases in the middle. TCR beta CDR3 regions were amplified from RNA transcripts. HTBI primers drove first-round RT-PCR of the TCR CDR3. TCRdb re-called the multiplex PCR reads through MiXCR, storing one row per CDR3 protein. Of over 350,000 distinct CDR3 sequences detected, 14% to 15% appear once; the ten largest clones hold roughly 13%. Ten or more counts support this clonotype. Its antigen remains unknown. The clonotype comes from a man between 18 and 35 years old with Graves' ophthalmopathy. Specimen: blood. The chain is built from TRBV2 and TRBJ1-5, with D unresolved. CDR3 protein: CASSGQANQPQHF. CDR3 nucleotide sequence: TGTGCCAGCAGTGGGCAGGCGAATCAGCCCCAGCATTTT.